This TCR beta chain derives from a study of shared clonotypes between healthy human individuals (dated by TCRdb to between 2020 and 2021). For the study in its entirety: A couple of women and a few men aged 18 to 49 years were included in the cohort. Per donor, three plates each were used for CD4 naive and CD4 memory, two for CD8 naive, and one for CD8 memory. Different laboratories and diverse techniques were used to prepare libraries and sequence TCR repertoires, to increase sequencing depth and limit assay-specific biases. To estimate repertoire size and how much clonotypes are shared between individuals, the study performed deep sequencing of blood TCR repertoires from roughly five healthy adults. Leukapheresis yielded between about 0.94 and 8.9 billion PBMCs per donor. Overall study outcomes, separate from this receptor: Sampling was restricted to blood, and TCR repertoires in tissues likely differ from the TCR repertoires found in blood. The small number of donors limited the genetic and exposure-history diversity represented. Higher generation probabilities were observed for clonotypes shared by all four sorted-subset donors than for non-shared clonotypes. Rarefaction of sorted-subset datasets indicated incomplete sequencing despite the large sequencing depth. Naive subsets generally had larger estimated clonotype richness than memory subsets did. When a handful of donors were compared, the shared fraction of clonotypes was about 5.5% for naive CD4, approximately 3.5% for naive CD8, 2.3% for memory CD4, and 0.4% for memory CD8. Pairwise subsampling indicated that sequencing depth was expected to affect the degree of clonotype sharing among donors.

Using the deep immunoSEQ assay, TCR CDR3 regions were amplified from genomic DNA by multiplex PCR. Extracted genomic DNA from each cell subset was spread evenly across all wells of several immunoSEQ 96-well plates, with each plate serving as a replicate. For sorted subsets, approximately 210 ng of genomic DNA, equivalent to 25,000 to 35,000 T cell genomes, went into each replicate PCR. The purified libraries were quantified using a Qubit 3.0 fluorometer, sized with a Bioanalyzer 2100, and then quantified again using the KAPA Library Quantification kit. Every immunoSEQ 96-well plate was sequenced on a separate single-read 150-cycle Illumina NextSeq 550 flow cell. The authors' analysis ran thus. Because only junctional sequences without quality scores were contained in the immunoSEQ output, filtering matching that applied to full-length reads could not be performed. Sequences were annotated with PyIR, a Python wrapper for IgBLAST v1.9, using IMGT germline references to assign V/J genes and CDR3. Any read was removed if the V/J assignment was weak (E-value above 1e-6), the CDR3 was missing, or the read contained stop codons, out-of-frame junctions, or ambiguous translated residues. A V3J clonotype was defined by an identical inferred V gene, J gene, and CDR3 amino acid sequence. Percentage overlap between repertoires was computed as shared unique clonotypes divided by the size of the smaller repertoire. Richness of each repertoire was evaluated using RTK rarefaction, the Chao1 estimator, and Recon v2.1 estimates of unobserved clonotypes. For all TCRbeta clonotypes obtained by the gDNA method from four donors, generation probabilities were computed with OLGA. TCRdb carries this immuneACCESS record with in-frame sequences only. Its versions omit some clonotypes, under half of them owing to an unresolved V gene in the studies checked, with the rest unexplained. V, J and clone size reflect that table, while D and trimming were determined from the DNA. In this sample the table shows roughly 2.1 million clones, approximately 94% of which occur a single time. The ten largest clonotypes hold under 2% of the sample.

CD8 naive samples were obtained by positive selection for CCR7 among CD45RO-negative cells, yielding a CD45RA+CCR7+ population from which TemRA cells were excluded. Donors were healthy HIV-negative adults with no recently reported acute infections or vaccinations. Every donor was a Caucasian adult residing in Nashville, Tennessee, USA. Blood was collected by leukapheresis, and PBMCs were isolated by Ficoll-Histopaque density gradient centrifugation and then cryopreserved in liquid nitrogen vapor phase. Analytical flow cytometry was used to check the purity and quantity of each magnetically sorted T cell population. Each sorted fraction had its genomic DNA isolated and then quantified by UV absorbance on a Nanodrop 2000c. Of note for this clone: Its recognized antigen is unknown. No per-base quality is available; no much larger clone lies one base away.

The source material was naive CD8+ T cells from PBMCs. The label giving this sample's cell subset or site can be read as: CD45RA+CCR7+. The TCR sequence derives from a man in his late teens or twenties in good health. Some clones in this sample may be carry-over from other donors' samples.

DNA sequence: TGTGCCAGCCGACCCCCGGGACTAGCGGGAGAGACCCAGTACTTC. Its protein reads: CASRPPGLAGETQYF. In this chain, TRBV7-9 is recombined with TRBJ2-5; 12 central nucleotides agree with TRBD2. Its CDR3 holds 15 amino acids, cysteine through phenylalanine. Only the CDR3 portion is preserved as DNA: 45 bases, with reading frame beginning at the first base. Unmatched junction bases come to 8, with V trimmed by 8 bases and J by 4 bases. CDR1 and CDR2 are drawn from the germline V gene (reference sequence): SEHNR, FQNEAQ. The CDR3, completed at both ends by the reference TRBV7-9 and TRBJ2-5 genes, gives the full variable domain DTGVSQNPRHKITKRGQNVTFRCDPISEHNRLYWYRQTLGQGPEFLTYFQNEAQLEKSRLLSDRFSAERPKGSFSTLEIQRTEQGDSAMYLCASRPPGLAGETQYFGPGTRLLVL.